What follows are 23 T cell receptor beta chains derived from one specimen sequenced in a study of T cell responses to AZD1222 COVID-19 vaccine. Clones were sequenced by immunoSEQ multiplex PCR, and TCRdb holds only the in-frame ones, with some missing. The profile covers 100,000 or so clones, with just over 90% appearing a single time and 4% to 5% taken by the ten largest. Source: peripheral blood, taken on day 0 of AZD1222 vaccination. Receptor source: an adult in good health.

This chain joins TRBV21-1 and TRBJ2-5; TRBD2 reflects the table's D call only, with no check against the DNA. TRBV21-1 counts as a pseudogene. The CDR3 is 11 amino acids. The CDR3 region is CASSPLKTQYF. CDR3 coding DNA: TGTGCCAGCAGCCCCCTTAAGACCCAGTACTTC.

The chain links TRBV7-9 to TRBJ1-4, with D possibly being TRBD1 (5 bases). The CDR3 is 15 amino acids. Germline CDR1 is SEHNR and CDR2 is FQNEAQ (reference sequence). V was trimmed by 4 bases and J by 4 bases, leaving 13 bases between them. CDR3 coding DNA: TGTGCCAGCAGCTGGGGGGATGGTTATAATGAAAAACTGTTTTTT. It specifies CASSWGDGYNEKLFF.

This chain links TRBV19 with TRBJ1-6; 7 bases are shared with TRBD1. Looked up from germline, CDR1 is LNHDA and CDR2 is SQIVND (reference sequence). Germline trimming cut 5 bases from V and 3 bases from J; bases unmatched to any gene: 7. CDR3 size: 16 residues. CDR3 sequence: CASSERTGFYNSPLHF. The CDR3 nucleotides are TGTGCCAGTAGTGAACGGACAGGCTTCTATAATTCACCCCTCCACTTT.

The gene calls are TRBV7-9 and TRBJ1-2, with D possibly TRBD1 on 5 matching bases. This CDR3 region has 14 residues. The V and J ends lost 1 base and 3 bases respectively, with 9 bases between them. Per the germline V gene, CDR1 is SEHNR and CDR2 is FQNEAQ (reference sequence). CDR3 sequence reads: CASSLVSGHYGYTF. CDR3 coding DNA: TGTGCCAGCAGCTTAGTTTCGGGGCACTATGGCTACACCTTC.

The chain carries TRBV4-3 and TRBJ2-1; D remains unclear. The V gene lost 0 bases and the J gene lost 6 bases, with 12 bases spanning the gap. CDR1 and CDR2 (germline): LGHNA, YSLEER. The CDR3 spans 15 residues. In DNA form, the CDR3 reads TGCGCCAGCAGCCAAGAATATGCTGTCGGCAATGAGCAGTTCTTC. Amino acid sequence: CASSQEYAVGNEQFF.

The CDR3 nucleotides read TGCGCCAGCAGTGCGGGGGTGACGCGCTATGGCTACACCTTC. This encodes CASSAGVTRYGYTF. This chain joins TRBV5-1 and TRBJ1-2, with D perhaps matching TRBD1 (5 bases). The CDR3 has 14 amino acids. V was shortened by 5 bases and J by 4 bases, with 15 bases between the two germline ends. CDR1 and CDR2 from the germline V gene are SGHRS and YFSETQ. The full variable domain, rest sourced from reference TRBV5-1 and TRBJ1-2, is KAGVTQTPRYLIKTRGQQVTLSCSPISGHRSVSWYQQTPGQGLQFLFEYFSETQRNKGNFPGRFSGRQFSNSRSEMNVSTLELGDSALYLCASSAGVTRYGYTFGSGTRLTVV.

The rearrangement links TRBV7-8 to TRBJ2-5; D is unresolved. This CDR3 contains 13 residues. Trimming took 5 bases from V and 2 from J, leaving 9 bases between them. CDR1 is SGHVS, CDR2 FQNEAQ, per germline. CDR3 nucleotide sequence: TGTGCCAGCAGCCGCCGCACACAAGAGACCCAGTACTTC. Translating gives CASSRRTQETQYF.

V gene TRBV3-1 (or the pseudogene TRBV3-2) combines with J gene TRBJ2-5; TRBD1 aligns across 9 bases. Germline CDR1 LGHDT, CDR2 YNNKEL (reference sequence). There are 16 residues in the CDR3. After removal of 4 bases from V and 1 base from J, the junction contained 7 bases not matched to a gene. Here the CDR3 DNA reads TGTGCCAGCAGCCTTACCGGGACAGGGACCCAAGAGACCCAGTACTTC. Its protein is CASSLTGTGTQETQYF.

The chain has TRBV29-1 and TRBJ2-7; D may be TRBD2 (6 bases). The V gene lost 7 bases and the J gene lost 2 bases, with 12 bases spanning the gap. The germline V gene has CDR1 SQVTM and CDR2 ANQGSEA. The CDR3 consists of 12 residues. The CDR3 is CSAAGLTYEQYF. The DNA of the CDR3 is TGCAGCGCCGCGGGACTTACCTACGAGCAGTACTTC.

This chain uses TRBV9 with TRBJ1-3; perhaps TRBD1 as D (6 bases). V was cut by 0 bases and J by 2 bases, with 6 bases left in between. This CDR3 comprises 14 residues. Germline-derived CDR1 and CDR2 are SGDLS and YYNGEE. CDR3 coding DNA: TGTGCCAGCAGCGTAGCAGGGGCTGGAAACACCATATATTTT. Translating it yields CASSVAGAGNTIYF.

The chain links TRBV18 to TRBJ1-1; 8 nucleotides agree with TRBD1. The V gene end was trimmed by 3 bases and the J gene end by 3 bases; junction bases not matched to a gene: 3. This CDR3 comprises 14 residues. Germline V gene lookup returns CDR1 KGHSH and CDR2 LQKENI. CDR3 sequence: CASSPGQGHTEAFF. As DNA, the CDR3 is TGTGCCAGCTCACCCGGACAGGGTCACACTGAAGCTTTCTTT.

This chain uses TRBV19 with TRBJ1-5; 7 bases map to TRBD1. This CDR3 region has 14 residues. From germline, CDR1 is LNHDA and CDR2 SQIVND (reference sequence). V lost 9 bases, J lost 11 bases, and 16 bases stayed unmatched. CDR3 sequence: CASEMTGLPGAQHF. CDR3 nucleotides: TGTGCCAGCGAGATGACAGGGCTCCCAGGGGCCCAGCATTTT.

The V call is TRBV29-1, the J call TRBJ2-2, with TRBD1 matching over 8 bases. This CDR3 comprises 15 residues. Trimming took 6 bases from V and 0 from J; bases not matched to a gene: 6. The germline CDR1 and CDR2 sequences are SQVTM and ANQGSEA. CDR3 loop: CSVTGQVPNTGELFF. The CDR3 coding sequence is TGCAGCGTGACGGGACAGGTTCCGAACACCGGGGAGCTGTTTTTT.

This chain links TRBV19 with TRBJ1-1; TRBD1 might be the D (5 bases). CDR1 LNHDA and CDR2 SQIVND come from the germline V gene (reference sequence). This CDR3 comprises 14 residues. Trimming took 3 bases from V and 7 from J, leaving 15 bases between them. The CDR3 DNA reads as TGTGCCAGTAGTATTTCGTTTTGGACACTTGAAGCTTTCTTT. Residues: CASSISFWTLEAFF.

In this sample, this clone turned up once. The rearrangement links TRBV28 to TRBJ2-3, with 10 bases identical to TRBD2. The CDR3 consists of 16 residues. V gave up 6 bases and J gave up 5 bases; unmatched junction bases: 11. Germline lookup yields CDR1 MDHEN and CDR2 SYDVKM. The CDR3 DNA sequence: TGTGCCAGCAGCCCCAGGGGAGCGGGGGGGAGAGATACGCAGTATTTT. Translated, it gives CASSPRGAGGRDTQYF.

This chain links TRBV28 with TRBJ2-7, with D maybe TRBD2 (5 bases). This CDR3 region has 15 residues. V was cut by 6 bases and J by 2 bases, with 17 bases left in between. Germline CDR1 is MDHEN and CDR2 is SYDVKM. The CDR3, as DNA: TGTGCCAGCAGGGAATCCGGGGTCAGGACCTACGAGCAGTACTTC. Its protein is CASRESGVRTYEQYF.

Comments on this clone: The sample contains more than one DNA sequence encoding this CDR3. The V call is TRBV19, the J call TRBJ2-7; D perhaps matches TRBD1 (5 bases). The CDR3 contains 14 residues. The ends were cut back, 1 base at V and 4 bases at J, with 11 bases in the middle. Germline V CDR1 and CDR2: LNHDA, SQIVND (reference sequence). CDR3 protein: CASSIGRGPYEQYF. CDR3 bases: TGTGCCAGTAGTATAGGAAGGGGCCCTTACGAGCAGTACTTC.

The chain is built from TRBV6-5 and TRBJ1-2; no clear D. The V gene's germline CDR1 is MNHEY and CDR2 SVGAGI. V shed 10 bases and J shed 7 bases, with 22 bases lying between them. The CDR3 length is 14 residues. The CDR3 region is CATYLDKATAGYTF. For the CDR3, the DNA is TGTGCCACCTATCTAGATAAGGCGACGGCTGGCTACACCTTC.

The J gene is TRBJ1-4, the V gene TRBV4-2; D not certain. The V gene lost 3 bases and the J gene lost 8 bases, with 4 bases spanning the gap. The germline gives CDR1 LGHNA, CDR2 YNFKEQ. The CDR3 covers 11 residues. The CDR3 DNA follows: TGTGCCAGCAGCCAGGGGGAAAAACTGTTTTTT. This codes for CASSQGEKLFF.

The rearrangement joins TRBV28 to TRBJ1-1; no definite D call. The length of the CDR3 is 14 residues. V lost 5 bases to trimming and J lost 0 bases, with 10 bases between them. Germline assignment: CDR1 MDHEN and CDR2 SYDVKM. The CDR3 sequence: CASSPGALNTEAFF. CDR3 sequence (DNA): TGTGCCAGCAGTCCGGGAGCCTTGAACACTGAAGCTTTCTTT.

The genes are TRBV30 and TRBJ2-7; the match to TRBD1 covers 7 bases. The V segment lost 3 bases and the J segment 2 bases; nucleotides outside the gene matches: 10. The germline V gene has CDR1 GTSNPN and CDR2 SVGIG (reference sequence). The CDR3 spans 15 residues. The CDR3 loop reads CAWSAQQGFPYEQYF. The CDR3, as DNA: TGTGCCTGGAGCGCGCAACAGGGGTTTCCCTACGAGCAGTACTTC.

The chain carries TRBV6-5 and TRBJ1-2; D is uncertain. CDR1 and CDR2 from the germline V gene are MNHEY and SVGAGI. The CDR3 length is 11 residues. Deletions cut 2 bases from V and 7 bases from J, with 5 bases between. The CDR3, as DNA: TGTGCCAGCAGTTACGATAGTGGCTACACCTTC. Its protein product is CASSYDSGYTF.

The rearrangement uses TRBV5-4 and TRBJ2-1, with 10 bases that match TRBD2. Germline loops: CDR1 SGHNT, CDR2 YYREEE (reference sequence). The CDR3 consists of 15 residues. The ends lost 4 bases at V and 9 bases at J; junction bases unmatched: 10. CDR3 DNA sequence: TGTGCCAGCAGCCAACCGAGCGGGGGGGAAAGTGAGCAGTTCTTC. It yields the protein CASSQPSGGESEQFF.